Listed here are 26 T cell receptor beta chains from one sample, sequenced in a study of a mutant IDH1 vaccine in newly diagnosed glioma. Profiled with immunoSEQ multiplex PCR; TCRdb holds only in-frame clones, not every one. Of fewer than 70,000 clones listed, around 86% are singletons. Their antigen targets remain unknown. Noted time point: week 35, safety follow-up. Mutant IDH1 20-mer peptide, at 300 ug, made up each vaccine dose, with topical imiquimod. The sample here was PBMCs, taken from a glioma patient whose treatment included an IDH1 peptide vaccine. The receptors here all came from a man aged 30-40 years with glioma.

For the CDR3, the DNA is TGTGCCTGGAAGGGGGGGGGCCGAACAATGGTAGCTTTCTTT. It is translated as CAWKGGGRTMVAFF. The rearrangement joins TRBV30 to TRBJ1-1; possible D gene TRBD1, 6 bases. V was trimmed by 4 bases and J by 10 bases, leaving 22 bases between them. Germline V gene sequence: CDR1 GTSNPN, CDR2 SVGIG (reference sequence). CDR3 length equals 14 residues.

The CDR3 reads CASSLNQGHEQFF. DNA of the CDR3: TGCGCCAGCAGCTTAAATCAGGGTCATGAGCAGTTCTTC. This rearrangement joins TRBV5-1 to TRBJ2-1, with a tentative D call TRBD1 (5 bases). CDR1 SGHRS and CDR2 YFSETQ come from the germline V gene. V lost 2 bases and J lost 8, with 11 bases in between. The CDR3 length is 13 residues.

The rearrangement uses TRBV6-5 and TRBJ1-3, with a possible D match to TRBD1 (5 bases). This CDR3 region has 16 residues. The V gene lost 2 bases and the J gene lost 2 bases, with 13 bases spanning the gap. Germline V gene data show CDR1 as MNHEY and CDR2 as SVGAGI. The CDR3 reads CASSYGGGGTGNTIYF. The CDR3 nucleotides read TGTGCCAGCAGTTACGGGGGGGGAGGAACTGGAAACACCATATATTTT.

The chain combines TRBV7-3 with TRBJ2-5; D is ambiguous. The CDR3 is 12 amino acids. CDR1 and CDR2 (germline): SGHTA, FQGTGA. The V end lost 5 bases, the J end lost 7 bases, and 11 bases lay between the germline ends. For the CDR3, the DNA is TGTGCCAGCAGCCTGCCCCATGGGACCCAGTACTTC. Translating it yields CASSLPHGTQYF.

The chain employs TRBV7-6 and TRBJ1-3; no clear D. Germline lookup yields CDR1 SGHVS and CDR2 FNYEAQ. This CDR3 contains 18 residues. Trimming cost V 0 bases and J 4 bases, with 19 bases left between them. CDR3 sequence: CASSLAGQRFSPGNTIYF. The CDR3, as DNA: TGTGCCAGCAGCTTAGCCGGTCAAAGGTTTTCTCCGGGAAACACCATATATTTT.

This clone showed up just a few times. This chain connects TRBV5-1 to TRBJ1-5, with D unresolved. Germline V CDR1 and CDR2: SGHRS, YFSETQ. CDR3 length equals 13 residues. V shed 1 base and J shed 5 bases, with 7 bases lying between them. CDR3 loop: CASSLTGYQPQHF. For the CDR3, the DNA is TGCGCCAGCAGCTTGACTGGCTATCAGCCCCAGCATTTT.

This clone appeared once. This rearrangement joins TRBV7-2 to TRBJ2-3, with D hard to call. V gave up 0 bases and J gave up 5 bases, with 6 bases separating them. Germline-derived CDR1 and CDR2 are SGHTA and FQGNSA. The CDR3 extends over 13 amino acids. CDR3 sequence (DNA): TGTGCCAGCAGCTTAGCCTTGTTAGATACGCAGTATTTT. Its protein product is CASSLALLDTQYF.

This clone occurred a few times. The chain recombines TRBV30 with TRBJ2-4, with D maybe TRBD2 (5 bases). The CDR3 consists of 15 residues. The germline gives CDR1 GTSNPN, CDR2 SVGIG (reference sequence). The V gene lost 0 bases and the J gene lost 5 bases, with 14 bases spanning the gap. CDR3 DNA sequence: TGTGCCTGGAGTGTAAAGGGAGAACAACAAAACATTCAGTACTTC. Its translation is CAWSVKGEQQNIQYF.

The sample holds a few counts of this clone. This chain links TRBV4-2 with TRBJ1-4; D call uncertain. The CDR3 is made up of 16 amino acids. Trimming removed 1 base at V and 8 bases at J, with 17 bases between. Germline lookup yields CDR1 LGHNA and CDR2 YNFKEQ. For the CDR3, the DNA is TGTGCCAGCAGCCAAGCGGCGAGGGAGGAGCGCGAAAAACTGTTTTTT. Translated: CASSQAAREEREKLFF.

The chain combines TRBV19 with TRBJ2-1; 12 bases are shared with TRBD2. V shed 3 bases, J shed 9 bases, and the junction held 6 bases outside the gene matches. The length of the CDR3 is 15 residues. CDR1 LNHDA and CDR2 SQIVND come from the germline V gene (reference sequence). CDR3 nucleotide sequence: TGTGCCAGTAGTATTTCGACTAGCGGGAGTGCTGAGCAGTTCTTC. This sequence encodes CASSISTSGSAEQFF.

CDR3 in DNA: TGTGCCAGCAGCGCCTGGACAGGGGGCAATTCACCCCTCCACTTT. It translates to CASSAWTGGNSPLHF. The gene calls are TRBV7-9 and TRBJ1-6; TRBD1 matches at 11 bases. The V gene's germline CDR1 is SEHNR and CDR2 FQNEAQ (reference sequence). J was trimmed by 7 bases and V by 5 bases; bases with no gene match: 4. This CDR3 is built from 15 residues.

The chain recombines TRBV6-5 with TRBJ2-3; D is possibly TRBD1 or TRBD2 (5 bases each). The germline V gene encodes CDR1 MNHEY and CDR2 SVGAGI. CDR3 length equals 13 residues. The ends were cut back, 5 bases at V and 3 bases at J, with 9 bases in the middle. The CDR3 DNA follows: TGTGCCAGCAGTGGGGGACCGACAGATACGCAGTATTTT. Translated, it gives CASSGGPTDTQYF.

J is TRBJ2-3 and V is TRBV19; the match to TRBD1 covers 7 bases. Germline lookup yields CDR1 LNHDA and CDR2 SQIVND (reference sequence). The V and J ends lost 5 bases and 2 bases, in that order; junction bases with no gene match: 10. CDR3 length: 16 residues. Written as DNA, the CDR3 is TGTGCCAGTAGTTCAAACCGGGACAGAGTCACAGATACGCAGTATTTT. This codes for CASSSNRDRVTDTQYF.

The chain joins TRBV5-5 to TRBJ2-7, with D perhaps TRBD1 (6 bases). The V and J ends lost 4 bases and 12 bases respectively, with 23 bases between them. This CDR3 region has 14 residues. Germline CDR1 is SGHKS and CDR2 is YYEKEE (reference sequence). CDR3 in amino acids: CASSPMVLQGGWYF. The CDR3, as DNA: TGTGCCAGCAGCCCTATGGTCCTACAAGGGGGTTGGTACTTC.

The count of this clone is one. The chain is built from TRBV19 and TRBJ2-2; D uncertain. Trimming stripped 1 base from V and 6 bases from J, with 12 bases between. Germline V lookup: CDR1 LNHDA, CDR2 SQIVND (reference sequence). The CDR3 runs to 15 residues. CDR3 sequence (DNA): TGTGCCAGTAGTATAGCTACTTTCACCGCCGGGGAGCTGTTTTTT. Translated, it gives CASSIATFTAGELFF.

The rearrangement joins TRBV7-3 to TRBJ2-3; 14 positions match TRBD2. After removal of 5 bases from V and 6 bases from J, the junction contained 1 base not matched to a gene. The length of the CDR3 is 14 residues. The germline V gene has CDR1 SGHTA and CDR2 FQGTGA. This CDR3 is CASSRLAGGDTQYF. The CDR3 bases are TGTGCCAGCAGCCGACTAGCGGGAGGGGATACGCAGTATTTT. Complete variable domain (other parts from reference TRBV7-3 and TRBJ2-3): GAGVSQTPSNKVTEKGKYVELRCDPISGHTALYWYRQSLGQGPEFLIYFQGTGAADDSGLPNDRFFAVRPEGSVSTLKIQRTERGDSAVYLCASSRLAGGDTQYFGPGTRLTVL.

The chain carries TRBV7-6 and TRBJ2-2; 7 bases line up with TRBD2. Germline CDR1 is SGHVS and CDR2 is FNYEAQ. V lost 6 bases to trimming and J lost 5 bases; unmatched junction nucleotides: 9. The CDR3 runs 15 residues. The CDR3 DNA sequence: TGTGCCAGCAGACGCACTAGCGCGGGAACCGGGGAGCTGTTTTTT. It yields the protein CASRRTSAGTGELFF.

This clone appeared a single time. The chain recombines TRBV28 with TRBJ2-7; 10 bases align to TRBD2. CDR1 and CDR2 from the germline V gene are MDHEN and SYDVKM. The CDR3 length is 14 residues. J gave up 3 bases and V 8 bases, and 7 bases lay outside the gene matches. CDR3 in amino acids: CASLRTSGSYEQYF. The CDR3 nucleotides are TGTGCCAGCTTGAGGACTAGCGGAAGCTACGAGCAGTACTTC.

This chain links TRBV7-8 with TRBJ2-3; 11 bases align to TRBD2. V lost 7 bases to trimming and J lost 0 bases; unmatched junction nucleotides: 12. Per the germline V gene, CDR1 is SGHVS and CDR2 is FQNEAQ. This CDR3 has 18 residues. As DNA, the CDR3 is TGTGCCAGCATCCGGAGGGCTAGCGGGGGGATGAGCACAGATACGCAGTATTTT. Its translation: CASIRRASGGMSTDTQYF.

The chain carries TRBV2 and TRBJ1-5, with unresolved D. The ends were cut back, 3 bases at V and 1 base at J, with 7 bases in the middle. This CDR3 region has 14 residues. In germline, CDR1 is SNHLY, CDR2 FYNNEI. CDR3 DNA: TGTGCCAGCAGTGAGTACAGAAGCAATCAGCCCCAGCATTTT. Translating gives CASSEYRSNQPQHF.

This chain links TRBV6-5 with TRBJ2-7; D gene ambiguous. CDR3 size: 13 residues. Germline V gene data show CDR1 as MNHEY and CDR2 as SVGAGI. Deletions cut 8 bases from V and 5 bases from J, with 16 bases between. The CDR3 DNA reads TGTGCCAGCTCATTTACTGGGCGACACGAGCAGTACTTC. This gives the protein CASSFTGRHEQYF.

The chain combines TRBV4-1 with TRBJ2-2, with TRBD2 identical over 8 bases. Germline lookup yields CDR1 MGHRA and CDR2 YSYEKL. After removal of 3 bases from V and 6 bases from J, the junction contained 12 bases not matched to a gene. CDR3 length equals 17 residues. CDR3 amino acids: CASSQEDVVAGPGELFF. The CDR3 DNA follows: TGCGCCAGCAGCCAGGAAGATGTGGTAGCGGGACCCGGGGAGCTGTTTTTT.

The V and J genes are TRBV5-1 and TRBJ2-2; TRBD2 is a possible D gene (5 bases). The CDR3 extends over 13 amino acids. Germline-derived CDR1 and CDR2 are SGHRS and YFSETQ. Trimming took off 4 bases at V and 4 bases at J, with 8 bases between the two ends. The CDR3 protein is CASSLTSTGELFF. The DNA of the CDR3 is TGCGCCAGCAGCCTTACTAGCACCGGGGAGCTGTTTTTT.

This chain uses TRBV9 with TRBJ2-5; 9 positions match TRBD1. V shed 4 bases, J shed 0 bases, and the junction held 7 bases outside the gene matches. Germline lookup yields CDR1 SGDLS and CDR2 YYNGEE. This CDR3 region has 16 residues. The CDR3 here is CASSPRDREYQETQYF. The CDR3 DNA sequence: TGTGCCAGCAGCCCCCGGGACAGGGAGTACCAAGAGACCCAGTACTTC.

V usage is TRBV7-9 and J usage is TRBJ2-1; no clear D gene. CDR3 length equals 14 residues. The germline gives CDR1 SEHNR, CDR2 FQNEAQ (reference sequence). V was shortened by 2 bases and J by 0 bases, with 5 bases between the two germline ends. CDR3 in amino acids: CASSLSTSYNEQFF. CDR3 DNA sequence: TGTGCCAGCAGCTTATCAACCTCCTACAATGAGCAGTTCTTC.

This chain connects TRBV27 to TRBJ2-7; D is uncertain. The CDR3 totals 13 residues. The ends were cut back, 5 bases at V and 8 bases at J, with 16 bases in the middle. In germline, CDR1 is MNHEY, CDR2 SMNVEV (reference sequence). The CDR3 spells CASSPRGVGKQYF. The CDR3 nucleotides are TGTGCCAGCAGTCCCCGAGGTGTAGGGAAGCAGTACTTC.